The entry that follows covers one TCR beta chain sequence. Its target antigen remains unknown. No clone much larger than this one lies a single base away; base qualities are absent. At the junction V is shortened by 2 bases and J by 4 bases, with 9 bases in between. CDR1 and CDR2 were assigned from the germline V gene (reference sequence) as MNHEY and SMNVEV. Counted from cysteine to phenylalanine, this CDR3 has 15 amino acids. Just CDR3 DNA is preserved here, 45 bases in frame from base 1. The sample is drawn from a study of STAT5B mutations in CD4+ large granular lymphocyte leukemia (dated by TCRdb to the early 2020s). Notes on the research overall: Among healthy controls, the CDR3 'QG' motif was associated with a particular HLA allele. The TCRbeta repertoires of CD4+ T-cell large granular lymphocyte leukemia patients were compared with the TCRbeta repertoires of healthy blood donors. The purity of purified fractions was confirmed by flow cytometry on FACSCanto II or FACSVerse to exceed 95% among lymphocytes.

Study-wide conclusions, independent of this receptor: Compared with healthy CD4+ repertoires, CD4-sorted patient repertoires appeared more clonal, and this difference remained even after the putative leukemic clones were removed. Each patient's main leukemic clonotypes were private, but roughly 25% of these clonotypes showed up at low frequency in the non-leukemic repertoires of other patients. Data were not HLA-matched; higher clonality in CD4+ versus CD8+ T-LGLL could reflect the relatively small sample size. TRBV06-family usage was enriched among the top patient clones (8/27) compared with healthy controls (2/35).

Buffy coats from roughly 37 blood donors, supplied by the Finnish Red Cross blood service, were used as healthy controls. All TCR-sequenced material derived from peripheral blood: patient blood samples and healthy donor buffy coats. Peripheral blood mononuclear cells were isolated by Ficoll-Hypaque gradient centrifugation. Magnetic purification was used to isolate CD4+ cells from the buffy coats of the healthy controls. The Gentra Puregene Cell and Tissue kit was used for genomic DNA extraction, and quantification was performed on a Qubit 2.0 fluorometer. The immunoSEQ assay at survey resolution was used to sequence TCRbeta rearrangements from genomic DNA. The paper's processing steps were these. In the TCR sequencing data, the smallest productive clonotype frequency that could be detected was 2.59 x 10-5. Only productive TCRbeta rearrangements, meaning sequences that were complete and in-frame, were kept for the analyses. Sample clonality was computed as Simpson clonality in the immunoSEQ Analyzer version 3.0. Clones were grouped by frequency into very rare, small, medium, large (1-20%) or hyperexpanded (>20%) categories. Generation probabilities were estimated with OLGA 1.2.3, V-gene circos plots were made with VDJtools, specificities were looked up in VDJdb, and CDR3 motifs were identified with GLIPH. This is the immuneACCESS table as TCRdb keeps it, with only in-frame sequences that have V and J called. A part of the clones is gone; compared with another copy, unresolved V genes explain less than half, and the rest is unexplained. V, J and clone size derive from that table, while D and trimming were established from the DNA sequence. The table for this sample lists some 21,000 clones; over 60% of them were counted only once. 0.42% of the sample lies in the top ten.

What was sequenced was CD4+ T cells from blood buffy coats. The rearrangement joined TRBV27 to TRBJ2-6; no D segment can be confidently identified. The sequence was obtained from a human donor in good health. The CDR3 in this case is CASSLMFSGANVLTF. Here is the DNA: TGTGCCAGCAGTTTAATGTTCTCGGGGGCCAACGTCCTGACTTTC.